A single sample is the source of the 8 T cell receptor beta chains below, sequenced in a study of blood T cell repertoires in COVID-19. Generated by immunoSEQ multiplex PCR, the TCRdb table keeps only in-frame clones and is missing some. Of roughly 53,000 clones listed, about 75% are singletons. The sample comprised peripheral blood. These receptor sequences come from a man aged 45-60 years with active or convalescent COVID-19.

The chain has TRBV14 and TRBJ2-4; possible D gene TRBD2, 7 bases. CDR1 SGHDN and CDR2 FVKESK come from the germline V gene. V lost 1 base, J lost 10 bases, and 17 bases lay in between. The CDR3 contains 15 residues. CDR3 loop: CASSQGGGRSGIQYF. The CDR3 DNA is TGTGCCAGCAGCCAAGGGGGGGGCCGGAGTGGGATTCAGTACTTC.

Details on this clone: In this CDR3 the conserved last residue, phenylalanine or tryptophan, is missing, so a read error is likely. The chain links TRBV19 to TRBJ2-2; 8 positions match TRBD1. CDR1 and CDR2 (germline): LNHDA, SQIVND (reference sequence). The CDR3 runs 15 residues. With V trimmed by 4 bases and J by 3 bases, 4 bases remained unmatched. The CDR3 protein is CASSSSGQDTGELFL. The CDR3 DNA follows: TGTGCCAGTAGTAGCTCGGGACAGGACACCGGGGAGCTGTTTCTT.

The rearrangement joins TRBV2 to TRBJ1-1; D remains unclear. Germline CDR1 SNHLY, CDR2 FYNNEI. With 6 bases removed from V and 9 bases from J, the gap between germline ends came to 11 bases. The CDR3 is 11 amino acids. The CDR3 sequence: CASSRTPQAFF. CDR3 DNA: TGTGCCAGCAGCCGCACACCACAAGCTTTCTTT.

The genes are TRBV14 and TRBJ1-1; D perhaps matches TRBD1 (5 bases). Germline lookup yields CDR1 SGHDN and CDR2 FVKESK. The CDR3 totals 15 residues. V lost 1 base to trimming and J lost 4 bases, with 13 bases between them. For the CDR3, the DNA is TGTGCCAGCAGCCAAGTTCGGCGGGGGGGCACTGAAGCTTTCTTT. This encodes CASSQVRRGGTEAFF. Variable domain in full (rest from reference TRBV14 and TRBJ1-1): EAGVTQFPSHSVIEKGQTVTLRCDPISGHDNLYWYRRVMGKEIKFLLHFVKESKQDESGMPNNRFLAERTGGTYSTLKVQPAELEDSGVYFCASSQVRRGGTEAFFGQGTRLTVV.

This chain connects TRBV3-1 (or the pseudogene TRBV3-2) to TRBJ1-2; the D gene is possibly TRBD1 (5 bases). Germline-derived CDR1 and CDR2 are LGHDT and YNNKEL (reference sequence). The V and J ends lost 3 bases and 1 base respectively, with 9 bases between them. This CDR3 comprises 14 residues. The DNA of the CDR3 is TGTGCCAGCAGCCAGGGGGGATATAACTATGGCTACACCTTC. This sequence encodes CASSQGGYNYGYTF.

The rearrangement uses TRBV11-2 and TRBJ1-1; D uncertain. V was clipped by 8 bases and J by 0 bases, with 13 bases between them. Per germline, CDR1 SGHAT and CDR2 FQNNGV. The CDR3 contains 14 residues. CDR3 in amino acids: CASCWAGLNTEAFF. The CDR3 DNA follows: TGTGCCAGCTGTTGGGCAGGATTGAACACTGAAGCTTTCTTT.

This CDR3 reads CASSLDRGNTEAFF. Written as DNA, the CDR3 is TGTGCCAGCAGTTTGGACAGGGGGAACACTGAAGCTTTCTTT. The gene calls are TRBV6-5 and TRBJ1-1; 9 nucleotides align to TRBD1. CDR1 is MNHEY, CDR2 SVGAGI, per germline. The ends lost 4 bases at V and 1 base at J; junction bases unmatched: 1. The CDR3 contains 14 residues.

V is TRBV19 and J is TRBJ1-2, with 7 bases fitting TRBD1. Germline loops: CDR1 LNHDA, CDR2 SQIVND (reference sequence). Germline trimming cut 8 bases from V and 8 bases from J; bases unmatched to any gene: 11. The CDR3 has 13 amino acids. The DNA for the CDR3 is TGTGCCAGTGAAGGGGGCCGCCTGGGGGGCTACACCTTC. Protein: CASEGGRLGGYTF.